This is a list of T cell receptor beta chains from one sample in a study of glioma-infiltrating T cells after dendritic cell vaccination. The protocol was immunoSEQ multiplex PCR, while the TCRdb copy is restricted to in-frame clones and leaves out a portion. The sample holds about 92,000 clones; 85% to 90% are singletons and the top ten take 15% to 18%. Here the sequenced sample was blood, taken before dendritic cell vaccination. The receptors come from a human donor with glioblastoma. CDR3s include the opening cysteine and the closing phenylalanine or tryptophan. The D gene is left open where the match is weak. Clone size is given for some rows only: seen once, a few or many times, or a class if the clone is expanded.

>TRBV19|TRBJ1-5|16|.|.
TGTGCCAGTAGTATAGGTGCCGGGGTGGGGAATCAGCCCCAGCATTTT
CASSIGAGVGNQPQHF
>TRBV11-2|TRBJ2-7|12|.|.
TGTGCCAGCAGCTTAGGCGGCGCCGAGCAGTACTTC
CASSLGGAEQYF
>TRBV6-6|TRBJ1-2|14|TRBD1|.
TGTGCCAGCAGTTACATAGGGGGCGACTATGGCTACACCTTC
CASSYIGGDYGYTF
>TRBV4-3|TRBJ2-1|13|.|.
TGCGCCAGCAGCCAAGGTGGTCAGATTGAGCAGTTCTTC
CASSQGGQIEQFF
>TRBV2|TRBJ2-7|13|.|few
TGTGCCAGCAGGGTACAGGGTTCGGGGGAGCAGTACTTC
CASRVQGSGEQYF
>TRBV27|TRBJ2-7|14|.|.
TGTGCCAGCAGTTTTCTATCCAAGACCTACGAGCAGTACTTC
CASSFLSKTYEQYF
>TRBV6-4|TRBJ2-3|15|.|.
TGTGCCAGCAGTGAGGATGGGCAGGGCACAGATACGCAGTATTTT
CASSEDGQGTDTQYF
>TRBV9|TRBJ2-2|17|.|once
TGTGCCAGCAGCCCCTACGACGCGGGAACGAACACCGGGGAGCTGTTTTTT
CASSPYDAGTNTGELFF
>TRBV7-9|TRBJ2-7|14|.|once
TGTGCCAGCAGCTTAGTTCAGGGTTTACACGAGCAGTACTTC
CASSLVQGLHEQYF
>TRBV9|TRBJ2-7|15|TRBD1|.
TGTGCCAGCAGCGCCTCCGGACAGGGAAACTACGAGCAGTACTTC
CASSASGQGNYEQYF
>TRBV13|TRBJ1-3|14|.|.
TGTGCCAGCAGCGCGCGATCCTCTGGAAACACCATATATTTT
CASSARSSGNTIYF
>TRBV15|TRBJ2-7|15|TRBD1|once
TGTGCCACCAGCAGAGATCCGGGACAGGGTTACGAGCAGTACTTC
CATSRDPGQGYEQYF
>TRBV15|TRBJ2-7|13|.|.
TGTGCCACCAGCAGAGATCTGGGGCGCGAGCAGTACTTC
CATSRDLGREQYF
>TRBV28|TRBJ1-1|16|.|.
TGTGCCAGCAGTTATGGGGGGGCCGACCGGGGTCTTGAAGCTTTCTTT
CASSYGGADRGLEAFF
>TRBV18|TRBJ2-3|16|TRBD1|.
TGTGCCAGCTCATCGACAGGGGGCCGAATAAGAGATACGCAGTATTTT
CASSSTGGRIRDTQYF
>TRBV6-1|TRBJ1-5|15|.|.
TGTGCCAGCAGTGAAGGGACAGCTTTCAATCAGCCCCAGCATTTT
CASSEGTAFNQPQHF
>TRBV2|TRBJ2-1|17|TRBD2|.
TGTGCCAGCAGTGTGTTCGGTCAGCCGGGACTAGCGAATGAGCAGTTCTTC
CASSVFGQPGLANEQFF
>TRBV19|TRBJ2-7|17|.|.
TGTGCCAGTAGTATTGGGAGTTTAGGGAGTACACTCTACGAGCAGTACTTC
CASSIGSLGSTLYEQYF
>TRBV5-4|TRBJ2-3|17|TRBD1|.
TGTGCCAGCAGCACCCGCGCAGGGGGACCTAGCACAGATACGCAGTATTTT
CASSTRAGGPSTDTQYF
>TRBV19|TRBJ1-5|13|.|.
TGTGCCAGTAGGAGAGGGCAGACTCAGCCCCAGCATTTT
CASRRGQTQPQHF
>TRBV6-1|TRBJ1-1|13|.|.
TGTGCCAGCAGTGCTATGAGAAACACTGAAGCTTTCTTT
CASSAMRNTEAFF
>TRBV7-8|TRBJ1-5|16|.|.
TGTGCCAGCAGCTTAGAGAGGGGGAATAGCAATCAGCCCCAGCATTTT
CASSLERGNSNQPQHF
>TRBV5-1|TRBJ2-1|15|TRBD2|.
TGCGCCAGCTCCTTAGCGGGAGCGGGATACAATGAGCAGTTCTTC
CASSLAGAGYNEQFF
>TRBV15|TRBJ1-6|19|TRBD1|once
TGTGCCACCAGCGTCCACCCGCCAGGGAAGACAGGGGGTAATTCACCCCTCCACTTT
CATSVHPPGKTGGNSPLHF
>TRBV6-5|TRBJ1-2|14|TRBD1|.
TGTGCCAGCAGCCTAGACAGGGCGCGTGAAGGCTACACCTTC
CASSLDRAREGYTF
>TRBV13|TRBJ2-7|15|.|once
TGTGCCAGCAGCCTCCAACTCGCCCGCTCCTACGAGCAGTACTTC
CASSLQLARSYEQYF
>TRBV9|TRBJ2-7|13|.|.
TGTGCCAGCAGCCTGGGGCCTACCTACGAGCAGTACTTC
CASSLGPTYEQYF
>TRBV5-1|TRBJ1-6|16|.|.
TGCGCCAGCAGCCAGGGCCAGAGCTCCTATAATTCACCCCTCCACTTT
CASSQGQSSYNSPLHF
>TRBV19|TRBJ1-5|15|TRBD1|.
TGTGCCAGTAGTGGCGTCGGGACAGGGGGTCAGCCCCAGCATTTT
CASSGVGTGGQPQHF
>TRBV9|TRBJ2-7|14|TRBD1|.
TGTGCCAGCAGCGCAGAAGACAGGGCCTACGAGCAGTACTTC
CASSAEDRAYEQYF
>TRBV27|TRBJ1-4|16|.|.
TGTGCCAGCAGTTTAACACAGCTTAGGACTAATGAAAAACTGTTTTTT
CASSLTQLRTNEKLFF
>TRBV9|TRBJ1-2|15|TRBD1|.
TGTGCCAGCAGCGTAGGTGGGGACAGGGGAACGGGCTACACCTTC
CASSVGGDRGTGYTF
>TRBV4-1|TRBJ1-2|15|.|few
TGCGCCAGCAGCCAAGAATTACAGGGTAACTATGGCTACACCTTC
CASSQELQGNYGYTF
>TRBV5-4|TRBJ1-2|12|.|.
TGTGCCAGCGCAGGCTCCCTCTATGGCTACACCTTC
CASAGSLYGYTF
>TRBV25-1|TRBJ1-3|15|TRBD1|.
TGTGCCAGCAGTGCCCACAGGGGGTCCGGAAACACCATATATTTT
CASSAHRGSGNTIYF
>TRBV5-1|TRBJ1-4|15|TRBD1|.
TGCGCCAGCAGCTTGGCAGGGACAGGGTATGAAAAACTGTTTTTT
CASSLAGTGYEKLFF
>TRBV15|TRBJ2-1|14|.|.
TGTGCCACCAGCAGTGGATGGGGCGACAATGAGCAGTTCTTC
CATSSGWGDNEQFF
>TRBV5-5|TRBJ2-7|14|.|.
TGTGCCAGCAGCTTGGCTGGGACAAGCTACGAGCAGTACTTC
CASSLAGTSYEQYF
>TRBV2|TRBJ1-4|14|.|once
TGTGCCAGCAGTGGAGGGGGAGGGGGTGAAAAACTGTTTTTT
CASSGGGGGEKLFF
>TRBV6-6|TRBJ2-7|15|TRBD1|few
TGTGCCAGCAGTTACTCACAGGGGGCTCGGTACGAGCAGTACTTC
CASSYSQGARYEQYF
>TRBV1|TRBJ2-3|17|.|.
TGCACCAGCAGCCAAGAAGTCCAGCGGGGAATCACAGATACGCAGTATTTT
CTSSQEVQRGITDTQYF
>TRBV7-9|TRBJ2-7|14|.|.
TGTGCCAGCAGCTCGACTCCCAACTCCTACGAGCAGTACTTC
CASSSTPNSYEQYF
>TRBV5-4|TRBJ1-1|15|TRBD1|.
TGTGCCAGCAGCGCTTACAGGGGGCTGGGCACTGAAGCTTTCTTT
CASSAYRGLGTEAFF
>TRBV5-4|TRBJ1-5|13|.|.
TGTGCCAGCAGCTTGGACAGCCAAAAGCCCCAGCATTTT
CASSLDSQKPQHF
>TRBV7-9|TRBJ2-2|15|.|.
TGTGCCAGCAGCACTACAGGGTTCCGTATCGGGGAGCTGTTTTTT
CASSTTGFRIGELFF